The TCR beta chain under discussion was sequenced for a study of chemoradiotherapy in HPV16-positive cancers. Background on the study: Candidate HPV-specific clones and shared TCR motifs came from a couple of HPV16-positive patients. Regarding the study as a whole: Functional assays defining HPV-specific T cells used only a couple of HPV16-positive patients.

V lost 8 bases and J 4 bases, leaving 15 bases between the germline ends. CDR3 size: 14 residues. From germline, CDR1 is LNHDA and CDR2 SQIVND (reference sequence). On this clone: Its antigen remains unidentified.

Sequencing was performed with immunoSEQ multiplex PCR; in TCRdb, only in-frame clones are kept and a portion is missing. Among about 12,000 clones listed, around 87% were seen once. This specimen was blood, taken from a patient who underwent chemoradiotherapy. The chain is built from TRBV19 and TRBJ1-5; TRBD1 might be the D (6 bases). This TCR was sampled from a human donor with HPV-associated anogenital cancer. CDR3 DNA: TGTGCCAGTTGGAACAGGGAACGGAATCAGCCCCAGCATTTT. It yields the protein CASWNRERNQPQHF.